The clone carrying this T cell receptor beta chain showed up just a few times. Antigen: not known. The data are from a study of cytomegalovirus exposure and HLA in healthy donors. Findings and limits, study-wide: Rarity marked most TCR sequences, yet some public TCRs occurred in many donors. According to reports, the classifier identified cytomegalovirus status with high specificity and sensitivity.

J was trimmed by 4 bases and V by 6 bases; bases with no gene match: 13. The CDR3 totals 17 residues. From germline, CDR1 is SGHTS and CDR2 YDEGEE. Primers for the PCR totalled 60 Vbeta and 13 Jbeta. TCRdb's copy holds only in-frame clones and misses some; the assay was immunoSEQ multiplex PCR. This table has fewer than 110,000 clones, roughly four fifths appearing once. This TCR was recovered from a man aged 18 to 29 in good health and CMV-seronegative. The rearrangement joins TRBV5-8 to TRBJ2-6, with 7 bases aligning to TRBD1. Specimen: PBMCs. The CDR3 DNA sequence: TGTGCCAGCAAGCGACAGGGTCGTTTTGTCGGGGCCAACGTCCTGACTTTC. It encodes CASKRQGRFVGANVLTF.